The 6 T cell receptor beta chains below all came from one sample that was sequenced in a study of T cell responses to AZD1222 COVID-19 vaccine. The protocol was immunoSEQ multiplex PCR, while the TCRdb copy is restricted to in-frame clones and leaves out a portion. The data show 100,000 to 110,000 clones, with more than 75% seen just once and around 15% held by the top ten. The sample in question was peripheral blood, obtained on day 0 of AZD1222 vaccination. Source of these receptors: an adult in good health.

The chain joins TRBV30 to TRBJ2-1, with TRBD2 identical over 8 bases. In germline, CDR1 is GTSNPN, CDR2 SVGIG (reference sequence). CDR3 length equals 15 residues. Losses at the gene ends were 4 bases for V and 4 bases for J; bases not matched to a gene: 9. The chain's CDR3 is CAWNFGSGDYNEQFF. The DNA of the CDR3 is TGTGCCTGGAATTTCGGTAGCGGGGATTACAATGAGCAGTTCTTC.

This chain connects TRBV6-6 to TRBJ2-7; D not resolved. Deletions cut 7 bases from V and 0 bases from J, with 10 bases between. Germline loops: CDR1 MNHNY, CDR2 SVGAGI (reference sequence). CDR3 length: 13 residues. This CDR3 is CASTGSSSYEQYF. In DNA form, the CDR3 reads TGTGCCAGCACCGGGTCGAGCTCCTACGAGCAGTACTTC.

The CDR3 nucleotides are TGTGCCAGCAGCTTCATGGGGGCCCTCGAGGCTTTCTTT. Encoded protein: CASSFMGALEAFF. This sequence joins TRBV11-3 and TRBJ1-1; D may be TRBD1 (6 bases). This CDR3 comprises 13 residues. Between the trimmed V and J ends, which lost 3 bases and 11 bases, there was a span of 16 bases. Germline assignment: CDR1 SGHNT and CDR2 YENEEA.

The chain is built from TRBV10-3 and TRBJ1-1, with D perhaps matching TRBD1 (6 bases). This CDR3 has 13 amino acids. With 5 bases removed from V and 1 base from J, the gap between germline ends came to 8 bases. Per the germline V gene, CDR1 is ENHRY and CDR2 is SYGVKD. The CDR3 DNA sequence: TGTGCCATCAGTCAGGGACAGAACACTGAAGCTTTCTTT. Its protein product is CAISQGQNTEAFF.

Regarding this clone: An end of the junction differs from the germline gene, which may be a read error. At the DNA level, this CDR3 is encoded by other sequences in the same sample as well. The V gene is TRBV3-1 (or the pseudogene TRBV3-2), the J gene TRBJ2-3; the D gene is possibly TRBD2 (6 bases). The CDR3 is 15 residues long. Germline CDR1 is LGHDT and CDR2 is YNNKEL (reference sequence). CDR3 nucleotides: TGTGCCAGTAGCCGGGACTCCCAGGTGACAGATACGCAGTATTTT. Amino acid sequence: CASSRDSQVTDTQYF.

This chain joins TRBV7-6 and TRBJ2-1; 10 bases agree with TRBD2. Trimming cost V 3 bases and J 1 base; bases outside gene matches: 3. The CDR3 spans 16 residues. Per germline, CDR1 SGHVS and CDR2 FNYEAQ. The CDR3 sequence is CASSLISGGSYNEQFF. The CDR3 DNA follows: TGTGCCAGCAGCTTGATTAGCGGGGGGTCCTACAATGAGCAGTTCTTC.